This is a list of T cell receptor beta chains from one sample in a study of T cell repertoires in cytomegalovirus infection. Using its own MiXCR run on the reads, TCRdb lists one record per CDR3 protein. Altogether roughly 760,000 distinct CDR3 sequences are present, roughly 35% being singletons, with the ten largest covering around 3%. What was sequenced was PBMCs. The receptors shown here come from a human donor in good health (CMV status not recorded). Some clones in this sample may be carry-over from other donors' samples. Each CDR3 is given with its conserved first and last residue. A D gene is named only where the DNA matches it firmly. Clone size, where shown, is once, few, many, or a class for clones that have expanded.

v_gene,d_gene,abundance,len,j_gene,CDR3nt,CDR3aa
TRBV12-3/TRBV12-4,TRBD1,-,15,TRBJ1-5,TGTGCCAGCAGCCGTGGGACAGCAGAACGCCAGCCCCAGCATTTT,CASSRGTAERQPQHF
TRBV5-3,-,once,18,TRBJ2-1,TGTGCCAGCAGTTACATGTCGACGGGGCGATACTCCTACAATGAGCAGTTCTTC,CASSYMSTGRYSYNEQFF
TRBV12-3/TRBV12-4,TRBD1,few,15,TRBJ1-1,TGTGCCAGCAGTCCCGCCCCTACAGGGGTTGGAGGAGCTTTCTTT,CASSPAPTGVGGAFF
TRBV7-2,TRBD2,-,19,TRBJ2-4,TGTGCCAGCAGCCCCGGACTAGCGGATGGGAAAAGGCGAAAAGGCATTCAGTACTTC,CASSPGLADGKRRKGIQYF
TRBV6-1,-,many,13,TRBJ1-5,TGTGCCAGCAGCGAAGTCCCCACCCAGCCCCAGCATTTT,CASSEVPTQPQHF
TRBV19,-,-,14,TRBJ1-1,TGTGCCAGAGGGGCTAGACAGTTTTATGATGAAGCTTTCTTT,CARGARQFYDEAFF
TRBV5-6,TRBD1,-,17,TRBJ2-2,TGTGCCAGCAGCAACGCCTACAGAGGGGGCCGGGCCGGGGAGCTGTTTTTT,CASSNAYRGGRAGELFF
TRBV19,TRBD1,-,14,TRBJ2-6,TGTGCCAGTAGTTTGGACAGGTCGGCCAACGTCCTGACTTTC,CASSLDRSANVLTF
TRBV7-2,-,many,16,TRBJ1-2,TGTGCCAGCAGCTTAGATTCAGCAGGACCCAACTATGGCTACACCTTC,CASSLDSAGPNYGYTF
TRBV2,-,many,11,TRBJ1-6,TGTGCCAGCCTACGAGGGCCACCCCTCCACTTT,CASLRGPPLHF
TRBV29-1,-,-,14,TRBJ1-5,TGCAGCGTTGAAGTAGGGGGGAGCAATCAGCCCCAGCATTTT,CSVEVGGSNQPQHF
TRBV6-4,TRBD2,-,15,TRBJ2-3,TGTGCCAGCAGTGAAGTAGCGGGAGGCACAGATACGCAGTATTTT,CASSEVAGGTDTQYF
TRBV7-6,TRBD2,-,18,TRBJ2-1,TGTGCCAGCAGCTTACTAGCGGGGGTCCTGAGCTCCTACAATGAGCAGTTCTTC,CASSLLAGVLSSYNEQFF
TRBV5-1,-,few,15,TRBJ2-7,TGCGCCAGCAGCGACGAGACAGGTTTCTCCTACGAGCAGTACTTC,CASSDETGFSYEQYF
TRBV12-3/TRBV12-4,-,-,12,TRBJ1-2,TGTGCCAGCAGTCTTGGGATGCCAGGCTACACCTTC,CASSLGMPGYTF
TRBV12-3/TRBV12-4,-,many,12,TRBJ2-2,TGTGCCAGCAGTTTAGTCGCCGGGGAGCTGTTTTTT,CASSLVAGELFF
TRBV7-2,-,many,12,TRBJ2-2,TGTGCCAGCAGCTTAGGTTGGGGGGAGCTGTTTTTT,CASSLGWGELFF
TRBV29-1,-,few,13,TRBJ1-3,TGCAGCGCCCTCGAGGTCACAGGAAACACCATATATTTT,CSALEVTGNTIYF
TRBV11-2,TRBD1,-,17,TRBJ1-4,TGTGCCAGCAGCTTAGCCGGGACAGGGGTCGTTAACGAAAAACTGTTTTTT,CASSLAGTGVVNEKLFF
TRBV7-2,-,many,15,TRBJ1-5,TGTGCCAGCAGCTTAGTAGCGGCAGGGAATCAGCCCCAGCATTTT,CASSLVAAGNQPQHF
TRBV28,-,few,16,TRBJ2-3,TGTGCCAGCAGTTTATGGGACAGTTATAGCACAGATACGCAGTATTTT,CASSLWDSYSTDTQYF
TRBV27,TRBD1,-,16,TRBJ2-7,TGTGCCAGCAGTCTCTCGACAGGGGCCGTCTCCTACGAGCAGTACTTC,CASSLSTGAVSYEQYF
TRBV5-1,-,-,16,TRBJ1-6,TGCGCCAGCAGCTTGGGAGCGGGGGATTGGAGTTCACCCCTCCACTTT,CASSLGAGDWSSPLHF
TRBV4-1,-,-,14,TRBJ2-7,TGCGCCAGCAGCCAAGTTCAGATGACCTACGAGCAGTACTTC,CASSQVQMTYEQYF
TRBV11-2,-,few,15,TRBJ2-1,TGTGCCAGCACCGAAGGTGCCCCCTCCTACAATGAGCAGTTCTTC,CASTEGAPSYNEQFF
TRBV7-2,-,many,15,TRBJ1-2,TGTGCCAGCAGCTTACCCTCCCGTGGGCGCTCGGGCTACACCTTC,CASSLPSRGRSGYTF
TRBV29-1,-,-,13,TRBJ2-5,TGCAGCGTCGCCATGACGGTGCAAGAGACCCAGTACTTC,CSVAMTVQETQYF
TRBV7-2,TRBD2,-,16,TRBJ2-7,TGTGCCAGCAGCCGTAGACTAGCTATTATGACGAGCGAGCAGTACTTC,CASSRRLAIMTSEQYF
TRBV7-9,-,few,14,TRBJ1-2,TGTGCCAGCACCACGACGGCAGGGAGCTATGGCTACACCTTC,CASTTTAGSYGYTF
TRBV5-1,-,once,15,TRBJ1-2,TGCGCCAGCAGCTTCCTGACAGATACCTACGATGGCTACACCTTC,CASSFLTDTYDGYTF
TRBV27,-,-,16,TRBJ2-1,TGTGCCAGCAGCCATACGCGAGACAGGAGGCCCAATGAGCAGTTCTTC,CASSHTRDRRPNEQFF